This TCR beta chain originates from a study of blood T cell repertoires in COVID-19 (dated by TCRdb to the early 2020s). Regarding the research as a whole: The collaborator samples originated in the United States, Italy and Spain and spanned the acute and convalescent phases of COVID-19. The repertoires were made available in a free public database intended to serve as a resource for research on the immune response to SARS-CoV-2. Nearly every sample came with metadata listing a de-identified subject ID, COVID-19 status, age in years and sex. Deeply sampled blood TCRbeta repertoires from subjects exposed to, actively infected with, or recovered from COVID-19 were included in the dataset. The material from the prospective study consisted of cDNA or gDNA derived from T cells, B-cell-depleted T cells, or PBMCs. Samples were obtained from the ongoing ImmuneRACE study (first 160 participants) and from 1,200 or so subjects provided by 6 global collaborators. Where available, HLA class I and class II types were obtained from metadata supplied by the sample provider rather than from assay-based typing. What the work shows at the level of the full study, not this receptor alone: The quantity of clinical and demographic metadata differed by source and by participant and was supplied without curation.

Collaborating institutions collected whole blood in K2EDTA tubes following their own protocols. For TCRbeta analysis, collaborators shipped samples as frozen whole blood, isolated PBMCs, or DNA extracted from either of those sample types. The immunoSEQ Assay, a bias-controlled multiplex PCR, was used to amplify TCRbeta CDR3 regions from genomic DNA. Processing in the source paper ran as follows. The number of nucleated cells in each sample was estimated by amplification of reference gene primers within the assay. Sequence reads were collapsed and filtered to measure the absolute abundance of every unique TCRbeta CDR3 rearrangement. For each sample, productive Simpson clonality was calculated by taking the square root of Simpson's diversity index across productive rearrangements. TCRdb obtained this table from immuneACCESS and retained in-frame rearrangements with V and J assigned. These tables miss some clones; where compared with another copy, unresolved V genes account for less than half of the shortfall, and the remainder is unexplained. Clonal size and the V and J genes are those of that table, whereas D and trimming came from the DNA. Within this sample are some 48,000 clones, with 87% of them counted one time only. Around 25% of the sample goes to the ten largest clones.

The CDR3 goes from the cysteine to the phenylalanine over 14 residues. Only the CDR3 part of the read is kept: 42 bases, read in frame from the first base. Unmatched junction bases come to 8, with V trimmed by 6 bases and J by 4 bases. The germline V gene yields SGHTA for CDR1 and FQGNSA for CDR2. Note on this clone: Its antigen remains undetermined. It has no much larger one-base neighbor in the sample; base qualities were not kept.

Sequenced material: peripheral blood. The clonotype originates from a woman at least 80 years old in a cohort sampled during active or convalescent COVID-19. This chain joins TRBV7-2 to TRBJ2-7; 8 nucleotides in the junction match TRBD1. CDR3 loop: CASRDPGQEYEQYF. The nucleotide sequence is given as TGTGCCAGCAGGGACCCGGGACAGGAGTACGAGCAGTACTTC.